Below, 22 T cell receptor beta chains from the same sample are listed, as sequenced in a study of post-analysis software for immune sequencing data. Unique molecular identifiers were carried by the TCR beta cDNA libraries. TCRdb used MiXCR to reprocess the PCR reads, holding one entry per CDR3 protein. The table includes hundreds of thousands of distinct CDR3 sequences, 25% to 30% detected once. These receptors have no known antigen. The study, taken as a whole, reports: Comparison of patients with controls showed five TRBV segments more frequent in patients, TRBV5-6, TRBV5-1 and TRBV20-1 among them.

Specimen: blood. The receptors here all came from a girl under 18 with multiple sclerosis.

The chain carries TRBV5-1 and TRBJ2-3; TRBD2 is a possible D gene (6 bases). V lost 0 bases, J lost 5 bases, and 16 bases lay in between. The CDR3 is 16 amino acids. Germline loops: CDR1 SGHRS, CDR2 YFSETQ. The CDR3 bases are TGCGCCAGCAGCTTGGCCTTTCAGGGAGGAGGAGATACGCAGTATTTT. Protein product: CASSLAFQGGGDTQYF.

This clonotype was seen a handful of times. This chain uses TRBV20-1 with TRBJ2-1; 12 bases agree with TRBD2. This CDR3 has 17 amino acids. Unmatched junction bases numbered 12, after V lost 6 bases and J lost 3 bases. CDR1 and CDR2 (germline): DFQATT, SNEGSKA (reference sequence). CDR3 sequence reads: CSAEGLAGGLRYNEQFF. The CDR3, as DNA: TGCAGTGCCGAGGGCCTAGCGGGAGGGTTACGCTACAATGAGCAGTTCTTC.

The J gene is TRBJ1-1, the V gene TRBV6-1; D gene uncertain. The germline V and J ends were trimmed by 5 bases and 0 bases, with 16 bases remaining between them. From germline, CDR1 is MNHNS and CDR2 SASEGT. The length of the CDR3 is 16 residues. In DNA form, the CDR3 reads TGTGCCAGCAGTCCTATTAGGGTGGTCATGAACACTGAAGCTTTCTTT. Encoded protein: CASSPIRVVMNTEAFF.

This clonotype appeared a few times. This chain links TRBV7-6 with TRBJ1-1; the D is unclear. V was shortened by 1 base and J by 0 bases, with 9 bases between the two germline ends. In germline, CDR1 is SGHVS, CDR2 FNYEAQ. The length of the CDR3 is 15 residues. The CDR3 here is CASSLDSHLNTEAFF. For the CDR3, the DNA is TGTGCCAGCAGCTTAGACTCCCACTTGAACACTGAAGCTTTCTTT.

The chain links TRBV4-3 to TRBJ2-1; no clear D gene. The CDR3 sequence is 17 residues long. The germline gives CDR1 LGHNA, CDR2 YSLEER. Trimming removed 0 bases from V and 3 bases from J, with 15 bases in between. Written as DNA, the CDR3 is TGCGCCAGCAGCCAAGATTGGCGGCCTAACATCTACAATGAGCAGTTCTTC. Protein: CASSQDWRPNIYNEQFF.

Ten or more counts support this clonotype. The V call is TRBV20-1, the J call TRBJ2-5; 13 bases are a match to TRBD2. Germline values: CDR1 DFQATT, CDR2 SNEGSKA (reference sequence). The CDR3 runs 21 residues. J gave up 1 base and V 0 bases, and 17 bases lay outside the gene matches. Here the CDR3 reads CSARDMTTQLAGGTGQETQYF. The CDR3 DNA sequence: TGCAGTGCTAGAGATATGACGACCCAACTAGCGGGAGGGACCGGCCAAGAGACCCAGTACTTC.

This clonotype was recorded at least ten times. The CDR3 region has the DNA TGCAGCGTTGACTCTCCAATCGGCGGGTCCTACAATGAGCAGTTCTTC. Translation: CSVDSPIGGSYNEQFF. The chain links TRBV29-1 to TRBJ2-1; possible D gene TRBD2, 5 bases. V was pared by 3 bases and J by 1 base, with 16 bases between. Germline lookup yields CDR1 SQVTM and CDR2 ANQGSEA. The CDR3 spans 16 residues.

This clonotype was found a few times. The V gene is TRBV20-1, the J gene TRBJ2-1, with 11 bases fitting TRBD2. Trimming cost V 6 bases and J 5 bases; bases outside gene matches: 12. Germline V gene data show CDR1 as DFQATT and CDR2 as SNEGSKA (reference sequence). This CDR3 region has 16 residues. For the CDR3, the DNA is TGCAGTGCCGGCGGACAGGGACTAGCGGAACACAATGAGCAGTTCTTC. Encoded protein: CSAGGQGLAEHNEQFF.

This clonotype has only a few counts. V usage is TRBV20-1 and J usage is TRBJ1-5, with 8 bases fitting TRBD1. Germline trimming cut 7 bases from V and 7 bases from J; bases unmatched to any gene: 6. CDR3 length equals 12 residues. Germline V gene lookup returns CDR1 DFQATT and CDR2 SNEGSKA (reference sequence). The CDR3 bases are TGCAGTGGTCGACAGGGGTCGCAGCCCCAGCATTTT. Translation: CSGRQGSQPQHF.

This clonotype came up a few times. V usage is TRBV15 and J usage is TRBJ2-3; D unclear. V was clipped by 9 bases and J by 1 base, with 14 bases between them. The germline CDR1 and CDR2 sequences are LNHNV and YYDKDF (reference sequence). The CDR3 length is 14 residues. CDR3 sequence (DNA): TGTGCCACAACCCGAACCACACGCACAGATACGCAGTATTTT. Its protein product is CATTRTTRTDTQYF.

The chain links TRBV9 to TRBJ1-1, with D possibly TRBD1 on 6 matching bases. Germline V gene sequence: CDR1 SGDLS, CDR2 YYNGEE. With 0 bases removed from V and 1 base from J, the gap between germline ends came to 13 bases. This CDR3 contains 16 residues. This chain's CDR3 is CASSVVGGTANTEAFF. CDR3 DNA: TGTGCCAGCAGCGTAGTGGGGGGCACGGCGAACACTGAAGCTTTCTTT. The full variable domain, rest sourced from reference TRBV9 and TRBJ1-1, is DSGVTQTPKHLITATGQRVTLRCSPRSGDLSVYWYQQSLDQGLQFLIQYYNGEERAKGNILERFSAQQFPDLHSELNLSSLELGDSALYFCASSVVGGTANTEAFFGQGTRLTVV.

This clonotype has only a few counts. The rearrangement links TRBV15 to TRBJ1-4; D ambiguous. CDR1 LNHNV and CDR2 YYDKDF come from the germline V gene (reference sequence). V lost 3 bases, J lost 5 bases, and 16 bases lay in between. This CDR3 contains 16 residues. CDR3: CATSRERAGSNEKLFF. In DNA, the CDR3 is TGTGCCACCAGCAGGGAACGGGCCGGATCCAATGAAAAACTGTTTTTT.

The chain couples TRBV4-1 to TRBJ2-4; 8 nucleotides agree with TRBD1. The J call could be wrong; TRBJ2-7 is a better fit for the DNA end. CDR1 is MGHRA, CDR2 YSYEKL, per germline. There are 14 residues in the CDR3. In DNA, the CDR3 is TGCGCCAGCAGCTCGCAGGAGACAGGGGCCGAGCAGTACTTC. Its translation: CASSSQETGAEQYF.

This clonotype occurred a few times. This chain joins TRBV3-1 and TRBJ2-5; 13 nucleotides align to TRBD2. Germline CDR1 LGHDT, CDR2 YNNKEL (reference sequence). This CDR3 has 16 amino acids. Unmatched junction bases numbered 6, after V lost 4 bases and J lost 4 bases. CDR3 DNA: TGTGCCAGCAGCCCAAGGACTAGCGGGAGAGGAGAGACCCAGTACTTC. The encoded protein is CASSPRTSGRGETQYF.

The rearrangement links TRBV29-1 to TRBJ1-1; D not resolved. This CDR3 is 11 amino acids long. Germline V gives CDR1 SQVTM, CDR2 ANQGSEA. Trimming removed 7 bases at V and 8 bases at J, with 14 bases between. DNA of the CDR3: TGCAGCGCTAGGATAAGAGGGGAAGCTTTCTTT. Its translation: CSARIRGEAFF.

This clonotype was seen a handful of times. The CDR3 loop is CSARLSPGQAHGYTF. The CDR3 region has the DNA TGCAGTGCTAGACTTTCACCGGGACAAGCCCATGGCTACACCTTC. V usage is TRBV20-1 and J usage is TRBJ1-2; a weak D match, TRBD1 (6 bases). The CDR3 length is 15 residues. Trimming cost V 2 bases and J 6 bases, with 19 bases left between them. Germline values: CDR1 DFQATT, CDR2 SNEGSKA (reference sequence).

This clonotype has just a few counts. V gene TRBV4-1 combines with J gene TRBJ2-4; TRBD1 or TRBD2 may be the D gene (5 bases each). Trimming left V 0 bases short and J 6 bases short, with 9 bases between. CDR3 length equals 14 residues. Germline lookup yields CDR1 MGHRA and CDR2 YSYEKL. The CDR3 DNA reads TGCGCCAGCAGCCAAGAAGGGACCAGAAACATTCAGTACTTC. The encoded protein is CASSQEGTRNIQYF.

The chain links TRBV7-9 to TRBJ1-1; D not certain. Trimming took 5 bases from V and 8 from J, leaving 18 bases between them. The CDR3 loop spans 14 amino acids. Germline V lookup: CDR1 SEHNR, CDR2 FQNEAQ (reference sequence). The CDR3 bases are TGTGCCAGCAGCCCCGCTAGGTCAGGACGGGAAGCTTTCTTT. Protein: CASSPARSGREAFF.

This chain links TRBV5-5 with TRBJ2-2; TRBD1 or TRBD2 may be the D gene (6 bases each). The germline gives CDR1 SGHKS, CDR2 YYEKEE (reference sequence). This CDR3 is 15 amino acids long. Trimming pared 4 bases from V and 5 bases from J, leaving 15 bases between. The CDR3 nucleotides read TGTGCCAGCAGCCGGGATTGGGGGGCAACCGGGGAGCTGTTTTTT. Translated: CASSRDWGATGELFF.

This clonotype was counted only a few times. This sequence joins TRBV12-3 or TRBV12-4 and TRBJ1-5; unclear D gene. Trimming shortened V by 3 bases and J by 7 bases, and 13 bases separated the two germline ends. This CDR3 comprises 14 residues. This chain's CDR3 is CASSLKSRAQPQHF. The DNA for the CDR3 is TGTGCCAGCAGTTTGAAGTCCCGGGCCCAGCCCCAGCATTTT.

This clonotype showed up just once. This may arise from a read error, as a much more abundant clone is one base away. CDR3 amino acids: CASSLDPAGGTQYF. As DNA, the CDR3 is TGCGCCAGCAGCTTGGACCCAGCGGGGGGTACGCAGTATTTT. This chain uses TRBV5-1 with TRBJ2-3; 9 positions match TRBD2. CDR3 length equals 14 residues. Germline V lookup: CDR1 SGHRS, CDR2 YFSETQ. V lost 0 bases and J lost 8; bases outside the gene matches: 4.

This clonotype was found many times. V gene TRBV4-1 combines with J gene TRBJ1-2, with D unresolved. Germline V gives CDR1 MGHRA, CDR2 YSYEKL. This CDR3 comprises 15 residues. V lost 0 bases and J 0 bases, leaving 8 bases between the germline ends. The CDR3 DNA is TGCGCCAGCAGCCAAGATTTGGCTACTAACTATGGCTACACCTTC. Protein product: CASSQDLATNYGYTF.